This T cell receptor (beta chain) was profiled in a study of CD8+ T cells in alopecia areata. General study points: Normal scalp had lower clonality than lesional scalp, with alopecia totalis/universalis lesions showing this most strongly. Patients displayed less clarity in TCR sharing than mice, a finding possibly related to HLA.

Obtained from alopecia areata patients were lesional scalp punch biopsies along with peripheral blood. It was from PBMCs that CD4+ and CD8+ T cells were sorted. The length of the CDR3 is 14 residues. The germline V gene has CDR1 SGHAT and CDR2 FQDESV (reference sequence). Trimming left V 4 bases short and J 3 bases short, with 10 bases between. Extracted from the samples, RNA was reverse transcribed into cDNA to serve as the sequencing template. Generated by immunoSEQ multiplex PCR, the TCRdb table keeps only in-frame clones and is missing some. Of about 140,000 clones in the sample, approximately 50% are singletons; the top ten hold 0.99%. Concerning this clone itself: The target antigen is unknown.

The V gene is TRBV11-1, the J gene TRBJ2-1, with D perhaps TRBD1 (5 bases). This TCR came from a human donor with alopecia areata. Here the sequenced sample was CD4+ T cells sorted from blood, taken at week 0. The CDR3 sequence: CASSYRDSYNEQFF. Here the CDR3 DNA reads TGTGCCAGCAGCTACAGAGACAGCTACAATGAGCAGTTCTTC.